This TCR beta chain came from a study of identical twins. cDNA carried unique molecular identifiers, and a universal primer site was added by template switching. A single record per CDR3 protein comes from TCRdb applying MiXCR to the 5' RACE reads. The repertoire includes under 250,000 distinct CDR3 sequences, about 7.5% of them detected once, and about 2% sits in the top ten. V shed 3 bases, J shed 0 bases, and the junction held 4 bases outside the gene matches. Germline CDR1 ENHRY, CDR2 SYGVKD. The CDR3 runs to 16 residues. At least ten counts were recorded for this clonotype. The data also belong to a second study, concerning yellow fever vaccine responses in identical twins.

Material: memory (CD45RO+) T cells sorted from blood. The sequence was obtained from a young woman in good health. The gene calls are TRBV10-3 and TRBJ2-1; 8 nucleotides line up with TRBD2. This CDR3 reads CAISDPLAASYNEQFF. The DNA of the CDR3 is TGTGCCATCAGTGATCCACTAGCGGCCTCCTACAATGAGCAGTTCTTC.